The rows below give T cell receptor beta chains drawn from one sample of a study of blood T cell repertoires in COVID-19. TCRdb's table, derived via immunoSEQ multiplex PCR, lists solely in-frame clones and lacks some. The table has tens of thousands of clones, roughly 90% seen once. Sequences were obtained from peripheral blood. Receptors were obtained from a man aged 55 to 70 with acute or convalescent COVID-19. Both conserved end residues are part of each CDR3.

J: TRBJ1-2; V: TRBV5-1; length: 13; CDR3: CASSTNTGDGYTF
J: TRBJ2-2; V: TRBV5-4; length: 14; CDR3: CASSRRQGTGELFF
J: TRBJ1-2; V: TRBV14; length: 14; CDR3: CASSQGIRYYGYTF
J: TRBJ1-6; V: TRBV4-1; length: 15; CDR3: CASSPEDRGGSPLHF
J: TRBJ2-5; V: TRBV18; length: 13; CDR3: CASGVRWQETQYF
J: TRBJ2-3; V: TRBV13; length: 15; CDR3: CASSLGQDLRDTQYF
J: TRBJ2-3; V: TRBV5-4; length: 15; CDR3: CASSLAGKVKSTQYF
J: TRBJ1-5; V: TRBV6-5; length: 14; CDR3: CASIRGGGNQPQHF
J: TRBJ2-7; V: TRBV18; length: 13; CDR3: CASSTGETYEQYF
J: TRBJ2-1; V: TRBV10-3; length: 17; CDR3: CAISANPGLALNNEQFF
J: TRBJ1-2; V: TRBV28; length: 14; CDR3: CASSAHGTVYGYTF
J: TRBJ2-3; V: TRBV27; length: 16; CDR3: CASSLITGVVTDTQYF
J: TRBJ2-3; V: TRBV9; length: 15; CDR3: CASSVVAGGGDTQYF
J: TRBJ2-7; V: TRBV18; length: 14; CDR3: CASSPDRQFNEQYF
J: TRBJ1-1; V: TRBV11-2; length: 16; CDR3: CASSREGGASNTEAFF
J: TRBJ1-6; V: TRBV2; length: 13; CDR3: CASSETDSPPLHF
J: TRBJ2-2; V: TRBV5-1; length: 13; CDR3: CASTGRGGGELFF
J: TRBJ2-1; V: TRBV7-2; length: 15; CDR3: CASSSYSGGHNEQFF
J: TRBJ1-2; V: TRBV28; length: 15; CDR3: CASRSTGTGDYGYTF
J: TRBJ2-3; V: TRBV5-1; length: 16; CDR3: CASSLGGLLSADTQYF
J: TRBJ1-5; V: TRBV10-1; length: 12; CDR3: CASSDRDQPQHF
J: TRBJ1-2; V: TRBV5-6; length: 14; CDR3: CATGLDRGNYGYTF
J: TRBJ2-1; V: TRBV13; length: 16; CDR3: CASSWQGAAKYNEQFF
J: TRBJ1-1; V: TRBV27; length: 13; CDR3: CASSFSGSTEAFF
J: TRBJ1-1; V: TRBV11-2; length: 17; CDR3: CASSEQRWDTMNTEAFF
J: TRBJ1-2; V: TRBV15; length: 14; CDR3: CATSRDQTGLGYTF
J: TRBJ1-3; V: TRBV30; length: 19; CDR3: CAWSPRMGNRGEHGNTIYF
J: TRBJ2-7; V: TRBV5-1; length: 14; CDR3: CASSLGQFSYEQYF
J: TRBJ2-7; V: TRBV5-1; length: 15; CDR3: CASSSFPQVPGGQYF
J: TRBJ2-1; V: TRBV19; length: 15; CDR3: CASSIWGEDYNEQFF
J: TRBJ1-5; V: TRBV19; length: 16; CDR3: CASTPGHSDSNQPQHF
J: TRBJ1-2; V: TRBV6-1; length: 13; CDR3: CASSETINYGYTF
J: TRBJ1-6; V: TRBV7-2; length: 14; CDR3: CASSLDRVNSPLHF
J: TRBJ1-1; V: TRBV5-6; length: 14; CDR3: CASTVVTGATEAFF
J: TRBJ1-1; V: TRBV9; length: 14; CDR3: CASSGGQLNTEAFF
J: TRBJ2-3; V: TRBV3-1/TRBV3-2; length: 15; CDR3: CASSQGSTGADTQYF
J: TRBJ1-1; V: TRBV6-5; length: 12; CDR3: CASEGILFGAFF
J: TRBJ1-6; V: TRBV3-1/TRBV3-2; length: 15; CDR3: CASSQEGTGHSPLHF
J: TRBJ1-2; V: TRBV6-5; length: 14; CDR3: CASTPIGGGYGYTF
J: TRBJ2-7; V: TRBV12-3/TRBV12-4; length: 13; CDR3: CASTKLGGNEQYF
J: TRBJ1-1; V: TRBV30; length: 15; CDR3: CAWSVHRGASTEAFF
J: TRBJ1-2; V: TRBV5-1; length: 15; CDR3: CASSSGTHTNYGYTF
J: TRBJ1-6; V: TRBV19; length: 13; CDR3: CASSITGYSPLHF
J: TRBJ1-3; V: TRBV12-3/TRBV12-4; length: 13; CDR3: CASSFAGVNTIYF